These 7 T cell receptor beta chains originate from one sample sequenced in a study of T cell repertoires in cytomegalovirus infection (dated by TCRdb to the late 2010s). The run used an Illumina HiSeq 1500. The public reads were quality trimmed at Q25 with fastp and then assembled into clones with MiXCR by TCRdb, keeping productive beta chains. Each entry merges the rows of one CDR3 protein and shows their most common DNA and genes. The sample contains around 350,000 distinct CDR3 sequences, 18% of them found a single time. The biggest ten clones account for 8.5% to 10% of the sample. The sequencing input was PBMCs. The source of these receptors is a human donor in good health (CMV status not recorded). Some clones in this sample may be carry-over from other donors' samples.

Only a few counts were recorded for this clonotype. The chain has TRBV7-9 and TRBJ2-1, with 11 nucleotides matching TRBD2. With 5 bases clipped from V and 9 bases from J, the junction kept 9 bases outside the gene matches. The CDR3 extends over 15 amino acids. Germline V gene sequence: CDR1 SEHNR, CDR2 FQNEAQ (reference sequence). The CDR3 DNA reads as TGTGCCAGCAGCCCAAGTGGACTAGCGGGCGGTGAGCAGTTCTTC. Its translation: CASSPSGLAGGEQFF.

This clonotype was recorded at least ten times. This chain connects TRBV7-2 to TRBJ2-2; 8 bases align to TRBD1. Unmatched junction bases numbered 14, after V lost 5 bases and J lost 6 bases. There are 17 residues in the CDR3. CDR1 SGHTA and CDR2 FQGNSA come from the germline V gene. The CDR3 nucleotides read TGTGCCAGCAGCCGTCCTCCGACAGGGGCCAGATCCGGGGAGCTGTTTTTT. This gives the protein CASSRPPTGARSGELFF.

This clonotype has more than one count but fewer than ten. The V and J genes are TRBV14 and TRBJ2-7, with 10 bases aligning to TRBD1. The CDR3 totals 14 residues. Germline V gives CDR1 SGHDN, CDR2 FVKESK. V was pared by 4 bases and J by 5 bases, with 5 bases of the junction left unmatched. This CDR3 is CASSLYDRGHEQYF. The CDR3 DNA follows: TGTGCCAGCAGCCTCTACGACAGGGGGCACGAGCAGTACTTC.

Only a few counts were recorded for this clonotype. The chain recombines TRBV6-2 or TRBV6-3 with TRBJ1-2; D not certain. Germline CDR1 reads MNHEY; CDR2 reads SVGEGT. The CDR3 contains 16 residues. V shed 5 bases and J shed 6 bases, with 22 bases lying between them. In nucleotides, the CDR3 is TGTGCCAGCAGTCCCTGGAACGATGTCTTAGCTCATGGCTACACCTTC. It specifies CASSPWNDVLAHGYTF.

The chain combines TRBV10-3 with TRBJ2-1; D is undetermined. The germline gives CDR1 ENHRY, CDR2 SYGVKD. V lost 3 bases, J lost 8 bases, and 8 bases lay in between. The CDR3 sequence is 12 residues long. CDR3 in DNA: TGTGCCATCAGTGATTCGGGCGATGAGCAGTTCTTC. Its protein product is CAISDSGDEQFF.

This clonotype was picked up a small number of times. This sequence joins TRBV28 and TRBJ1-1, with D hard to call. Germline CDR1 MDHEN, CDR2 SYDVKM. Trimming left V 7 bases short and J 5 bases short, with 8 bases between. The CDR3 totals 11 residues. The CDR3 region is CASTVGTEAFF. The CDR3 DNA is TGTGCCAGCACGGTAGGGACTGAAGCTTTCTTT.

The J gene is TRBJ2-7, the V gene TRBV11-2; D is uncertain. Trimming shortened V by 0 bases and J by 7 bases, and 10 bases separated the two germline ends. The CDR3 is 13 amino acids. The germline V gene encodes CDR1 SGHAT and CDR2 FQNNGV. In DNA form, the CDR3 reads TGTGCCAGCAGCTTAGATGGATTACTGGAGCAGTACTTC. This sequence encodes CASSLDGLLEQYF.